This T cell receptor (beta chain) appears in the sequencing data of a study of blood T cell repertoires in COVID-19. Germline V gene data show CDR1 as SNHLY and CDR2 as FYNNEI. Between the trimmed V and J ends, which lost 4 bases and 0 bases, there was a span of 18 bases. The CDR3 runs 17 residues. In the authors' workflow: From reference gene primer amplification, estimates of nucleated cell counts were derived. Using immunoSEQ multiplex PCR, the repertoire was profiled, and TCRdb retains in-frame clones only, with some absent. V, J and clone size are taken as reported in that table, and D and trimming were inferred from the DNA itself. The table records roughly 140,000 clones, roughly 90% of them present only once. The age range of participants was about 18 to 100 years, with residence in about two dozen US areas.

The gene calls are TRBV2 and TRBJ1-1, with D possibly TRBD1 on 5 matching bases. Sequencing was performed on PBMCs or T cells enriched from blood (not recorded which). This TCR derives from a woman in her 30s with acute COVID-19. CDR3 sequence (DNA): TGTGCCAGCAGTGGAAGCTCGGGACTGACAATGAACACTGAAGCTTTCTTT. It codes for CASSGSSGLTMNTEAFF.